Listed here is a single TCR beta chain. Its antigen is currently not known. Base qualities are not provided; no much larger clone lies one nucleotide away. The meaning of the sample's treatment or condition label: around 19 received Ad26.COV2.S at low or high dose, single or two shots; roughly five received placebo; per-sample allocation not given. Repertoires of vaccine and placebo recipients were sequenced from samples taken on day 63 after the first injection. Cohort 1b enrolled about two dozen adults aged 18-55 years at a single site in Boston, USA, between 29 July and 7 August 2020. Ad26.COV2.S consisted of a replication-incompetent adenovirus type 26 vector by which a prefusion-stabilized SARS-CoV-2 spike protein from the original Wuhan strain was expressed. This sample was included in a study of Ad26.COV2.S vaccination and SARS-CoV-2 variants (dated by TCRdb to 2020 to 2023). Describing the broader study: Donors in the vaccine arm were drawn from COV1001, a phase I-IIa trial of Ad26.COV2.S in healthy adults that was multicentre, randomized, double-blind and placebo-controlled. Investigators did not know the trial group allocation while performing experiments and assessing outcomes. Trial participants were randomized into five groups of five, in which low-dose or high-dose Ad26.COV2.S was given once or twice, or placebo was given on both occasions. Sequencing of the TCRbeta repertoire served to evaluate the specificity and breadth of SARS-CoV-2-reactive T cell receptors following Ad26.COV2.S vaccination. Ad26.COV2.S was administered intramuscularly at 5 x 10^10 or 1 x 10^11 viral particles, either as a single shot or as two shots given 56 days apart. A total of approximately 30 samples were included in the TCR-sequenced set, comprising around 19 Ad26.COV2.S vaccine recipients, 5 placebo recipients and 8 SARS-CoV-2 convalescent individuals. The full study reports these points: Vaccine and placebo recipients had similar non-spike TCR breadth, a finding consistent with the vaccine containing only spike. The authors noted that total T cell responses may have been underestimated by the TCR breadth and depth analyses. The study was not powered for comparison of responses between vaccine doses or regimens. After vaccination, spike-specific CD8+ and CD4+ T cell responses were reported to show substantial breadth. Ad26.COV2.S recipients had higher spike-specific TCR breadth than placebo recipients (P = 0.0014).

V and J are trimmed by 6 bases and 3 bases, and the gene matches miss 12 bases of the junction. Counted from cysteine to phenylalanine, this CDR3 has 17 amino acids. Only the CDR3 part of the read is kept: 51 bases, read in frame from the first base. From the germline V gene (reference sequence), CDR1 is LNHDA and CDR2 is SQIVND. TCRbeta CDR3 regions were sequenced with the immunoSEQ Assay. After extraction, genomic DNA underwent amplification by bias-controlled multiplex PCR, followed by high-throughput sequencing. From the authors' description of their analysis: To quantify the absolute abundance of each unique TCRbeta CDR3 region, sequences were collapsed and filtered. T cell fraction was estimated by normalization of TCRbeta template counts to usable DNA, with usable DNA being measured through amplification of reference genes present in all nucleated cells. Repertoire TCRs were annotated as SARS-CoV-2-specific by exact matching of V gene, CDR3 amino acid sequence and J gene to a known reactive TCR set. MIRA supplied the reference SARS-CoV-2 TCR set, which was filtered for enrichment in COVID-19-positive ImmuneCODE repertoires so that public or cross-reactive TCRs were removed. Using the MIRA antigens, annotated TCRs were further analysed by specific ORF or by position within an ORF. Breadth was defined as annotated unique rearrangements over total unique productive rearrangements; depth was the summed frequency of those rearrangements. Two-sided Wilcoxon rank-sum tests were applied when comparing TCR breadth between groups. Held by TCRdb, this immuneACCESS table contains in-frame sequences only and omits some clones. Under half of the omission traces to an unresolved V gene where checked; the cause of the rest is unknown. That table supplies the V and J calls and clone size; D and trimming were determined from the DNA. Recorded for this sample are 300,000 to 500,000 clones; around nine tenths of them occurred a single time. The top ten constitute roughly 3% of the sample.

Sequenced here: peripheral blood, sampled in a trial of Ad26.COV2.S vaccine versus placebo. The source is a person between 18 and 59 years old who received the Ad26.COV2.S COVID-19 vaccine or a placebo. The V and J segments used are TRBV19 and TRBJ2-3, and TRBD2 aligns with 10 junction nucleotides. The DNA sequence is TGTGCCAGTAGCAGAAGCTGGGAGCGGGGGGGGACAGATACGCAGTATTTT. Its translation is CASSRSWERGGTDTQYF.